A selection of T cell receptor beta chains follows, all from one sample in a study of shared T cell receptors in the human thymus. The repertoire was sequenced with immunoSEQ multiplex PCR; TCRdb's copy has only in-frame clones and lacks some. Found here are hundreds of thousands of clones, 70% to 80% of them singletons; the top ten hold 0.013%. The same data also went into a second study, on human thymus T cells.

Sequenced: thymocytes. The receptors were sampled from a boy under three years old with a congenital heart defect. CDR3s include the opening cysteine and the closing phenylalanine or tryptophan. D genes are given only for firm matches. The size field is filled for only some rows; it gives once, few, many or a size class.

D,J,V,size,DNA,CDR3
TRBD1,TRBJ2-3,TRBV29-1,-,TGCAGCGTTGTAGACAGGGGGCGAGCAGATACGCAGTATTTT,CSVVDRGRADTQYF
-,TRBJ1-4,TRBV30,-,TGTGCCGGCTTACGTGATGAAAAACTGTTTTTT,CAGLRDEKLFF
TRBD2,TRBJ2-3,TRBV13,-,TGTGCCAGCAGCCCCCCCGGGACTAGCGGTCTCACAGATACGCAGTATTTT,CASSPPGTSGLTDTQYF
TRBD1,TRBJ2-7,TRBV6-5,-,TGTGCCAGCAGTCCAGACAGGGTCGATGCCTACGAGCAGTACTTC,CASSPDRVDAYEQYF
TRBD2,TRBJ2-1,TRBV27,-,TGTGCCAGCAGTAATAGCGGGAGGGGATACAATGAGCAGTTCTTC,CASSNSGRGYNEQFF
-,TRBJ2-7,TRBV7-6,-,TGTGCCAGCAGCTTAGAACTCTCGAGCTCCTACGAGCAGTACTTC,CASSLELSSSYEQYF
TRBD2,TRBJ2-7,TRBV27,-,TGTGCCAGCAGGTTTAGCGGGAGGCCACACTACGAGCAGTACTTC,CASRFSGRPHYEQYF
TRBD2,TRBJ2-1,TRBV6-8,few,TGTGCCAGCAGTTACTGGACTAGCGGGAACTACAATGAGCAGTTCTTC,CASSYWTSGNYNEQFF
-,TRBJ2-2,TRBV21-1,-,TGTGCCAGCAGCAAAGCTCCTAGCTGGATGGCCGGGGAGCTGTTTTTT,CASSKAPSWMAGELFF
TRBD2,TRBJ2-1,TRBV11-2,-,TGTGCCAGCAGCTTAGCCGGGACTACATACAATGAGCAGTTCTTC,CASSLAGTTYNEQFF
-,TRBJ2-5,TRBV15,-,TGTGCCACCAGCGGAAGGGACTTCCGGAGAGAGACCCAGTACTTC,CATSGRDFRRETQYF
-,TRBJ2-5,TRBV5-1,few,TGCGCCAGCAGCTTAAGGCGGGACCAAGAGACCCAGTACTTC,CASSLRRDQETQYF
TRBD1,TRBJ1-1,TRBV10-3,-,TGTGCCATCAGTGTCTCACAGGGGCGGAACACTGAAGCTTTCTTT,CAISVSQGRNTEAFF
-,TRBJ2-3,TRBV29-1,-,TGCAGCGTTGATACTGGGAGCGGGAGCACAGATACGCAGTATTTT,CSVDTGSGSTDTQYF
TRBD1,TRBJ1-3,TRBV2,-,TGTGCCAGCAGTGATGATCGGACAGGGTTTGGAAACACCATATATTTT,CASSDDRTGFGNTIYF
TRBD1,TRBJ2-7,TRBV5-1,-,TGCGCCAGCAGCTACCCGGGACAGACTATTGTCGAGCAGTACTTC,CASSYPGQTIVEQYF
-,TRBJ1-1,TRBV6-5,-,TGTGCCAGCAGTGGGGGAGGTGACACTGAAGCTTTCTTT,CASSGGGDTEAFF
-,TRBJ2-1,TRBV19,-,TGTGCCAGTAGTTCTCTCGCTTCTCGAAGGAGCTCCTACAATGAGCAGTTCTTC,CASSSLASRRSSYNEQFF
TRBD2,TRBJ2-3,TRBV27,-,TGTGCCAGCAGGGGGACTAGCATTACAGATACGCAGTATTTT,CASRGTSITDTQYF
TRBD1,TRBJ2-7,TRBV28,-,TGTGCCAGCAGTTTCCCGGGACAGGGGGCGCGTGAGCAGTACTTC,CASSFPGQGAREQYF
-,TRBJ2-7,TRBV4-2,-,TGTGCCAGCAGCCAAGAGGCTAGCTGGGCCTACGAGCAGTACTTC,CASSQEASWAYEQYF
TRBD2,TRBJ2-1,TRBV19,-,TGTGCCAGTACCTATAGCGGGAGGGCCCACAATGAGCAGTTCTTC,CASTYSGRAHNEQFF
-,TRBJ2-7,TRBV11-2,-,TGTGCCAGCAGCTTATCCCCACCGACAACCTACGAGCAGTACTTC,CASSLSPPTTYEQYF
TRBD2,TRBJ2-1,TRBV7-6,-,TGTGCCAGCAGCCCACGATCTAGACTAGCGGGAGGGCCGGTCGGCAATGAGCAGTTCTTC,CASSPRSRLAGGPVGNEQFF
-,TRBJ1-1,TRBV27,-,TGTGCCAGCAGTTTATCTTGGGGCAGGTCACCGAACACTGAAGCTTTCTTT,CASSLSWGRSPNTEAFF
TRBD1,TRBJ2-7,TRBV12-5,once,TGTGCTAGTGGTTGCCGGACAGGGGACTACGAGCAGTACTTC,CASGCRTGDYEQYF
-,TRBJ1-1,TRBV13,-,TGTGCCAGCAAATGCCGTATTGGGGGGTCGGTCACTGAAGCTTTCTTT,CASKCRIGGSVTEAFF
-,TRBJ1-4,TRBV4-2,-,TGTGCCAGCAGCCAAGTTTTAGCTAATGAAAAACTGTTTTTT,CASSQVLANEKLFF
-,TRBJ1-6,TRBV15,-,TGTGCCACCAGCAGAGATTCCCCGCGTGATGATTCACCCCTCCACTTT,CATSRDSPRDDSPLHF
-,TRBJ2-2,TRBV10-2,-,TGCGCCAGCAGTCGGGGGGCTAGCGCCGCCCGAGCAGCGAACACCGGGGAGCTGTTTTTT,CASSRGASAARAANTGELFF
-,TRBJ1-4,TRBV7-8,-,TGTGCCAGCAGCTTACTCTACTCTGCCAGGGGTATTCTTAATGAAAAACTGTTTTTT,CASSLLYSARGILNEKLFF
TRBD2,TRBJ2-3,TRBV4-3,-,TGCGCCAGCAGCCAAGATCTGGCGCTAGCGGGAGGGCCGAAAGATACGCAGTATTTT,CASSQDLALAGGPKDTQYF
-,TRBJ1-1,TRBV18,-,TGTGCCAGCTCACCGGTCAGCACTGAAGCTTTCTTT,CASSPVSTEAFF
-,TRBJ1-5,TRBV7-2,few,TGTGCCAGCAGCTTAAGTGTCTATAGCAATCAGCCCCAGCATTTT,CASSLSVYSNQPQHF
-,TRBJ2-3,TRBV4-1,-,TGCGCCAGCAGCCAAGAGGCAGGGGTACCCACAGATACGCAGTATTTT,CASSQEAGVPTDTQYF
-,TRBJ1-1,TRBV27,-,TGTGCCAGCAGTTTAAACACAGCGAACACTGAAGCTTTCTTT,CASSLNTANTEAFF
-,TRBJ2-2,TRBV6-5,-,TGTGCCAGCAGTTATCATCGACTCCCTACCGGGGAGCTGTTTTTT,CASSYHRLPTGELFF
-,TRBJ1-5,TRBV15,-,TGTGCCACCAGCTCGTGGGCAGGGTATTATAGCAATCAGCCCCAGCATTTT,CATSSWAGYYSNQPQHF
-,TRBJ2-1,TRBV6-1,few,TGTGCCAGCAGTGTGGGGACACTCTCCTACAATGAGCAGTTCTTC,CASSVGTLSYNEQFF
TRBD2,TRBJ2-7,TRBV2,-,TGTGCCAGTGGTCCCGGGACTAGCGCATCCTACGAGCAGTACTTC,CASGPGTSASYEQYF
-,TRBJ2-1,TRBV7-9,-,TGTGCCAGCAGCTCGACTAGTTGCTTTCGCAATGAGCAGTTCTTC,CASSSTSCFRNEQFF